The present TCR beta chain was sequenced within a study of regulatory T cells in long-lasting Graves disease. Time point described: newly diagnosed GD, antithyroid drugs for less than 3 months. RNA extracted from PBMCs served as the sequencing template. Note on this clonotype: Given a much more abundant clone one base away, this may be a read error.

Trimming left V 4 bases short and J 10 bases short, with 17 bases between. CDR1 SGHTA and CDR2 FQGNSA come from the germline V gene. This CDR3 contains 14 residues. The TCR beta library used iRepertoire HTBI primers with Arm-PCR amplification of CDR3. Each CDR3 protein is one row after TCRdb ran MiXCR on the multiplex PCR reads. The sample has 400,000 to 550,000 distinct CDR3 sequences, roughly 15% seen once. The sample was also reused in another study, on T cells in Graves' hyperthyroidism and ophthalmopathy.

The material sequenced was peripheral blood mononuclear cells (PBMCs), taken at new diagnosis, from a patient treated with antithyroid drugs. The source of this sequence is a woman in her twenties or thirties with Graves disease. The J gene is TRBJ2-1, the V gene TRBV7-2; TRBD2 might be the D (5 bases). Written as DNA, the CDR3 is TGTGCCAGCAGCTCACTAGTCCGTCGCTACGAGCAGTTCTTC. It specifies CASSSLVRRYEQFF.